Below, 13 T cell receptor beta chains from the same sample are listed, as sequenced in a study of early T cells in non-severe SARS-CoV-2 infection. TCRdb reanalysed the 5' RACE reads using MiXCR and keeps one entry per CDR3 protein. The sample lists roughly 83,000 distinct CDR3 sequences, around 9.3% occurring once. Sequences were derived from whole blood, sampled at baseline. All receptors derive from an adult who was a healthcare worker with PCR-confirmed SARS-CoV-2 infection or an uninfected control (not recorded which).

The chain is built from TRBV19 and TRBJ1-4, with unresolved D. The CDR3 extends over 15 amino acids. Germline V CDR1 and CDR2: LNHDA, SQIVND (reference sequence). The ends were cut back, 6 bases at V and 0 bases at J, with 11 bases in the middle. CDR3 DNA sequence: TGTGCCAGTAGGACCGCAACGTCAACTAATGAAAAACTGTTTTTT. Protein sequence: CASRTATSTNEKLFF. Full variable domain (rest looked up from reference TRBV19 and TRBJ1-4): DGGITQSPKYLFRKEGQNVTLSCEQNLNHDAMYWYRQDPGQGLRLIYYSQIVNDFQKGDIAEGYSVSREKKESFPLTVTSAQKNPTAFYLCASRTATSTNEKLFFGSGTQLSVL.

This chain uses TRBV7-2 with TRBJ2-3; no clear D gene. Per germline, CDR1 SGHTA and CDR2 FQGNSA. This CDR3 is built from 12 residues. The ends were cut back, 4 bases at V and 3 bases at J, with 5 bases in the middle. For the CDR3, the DNA is TGTGCCAGCAGCTCGTGGACAGATACGCAGTATTTT. Translated, it gives CASSSWTDTQYF.

This chain joins TRBV10-1 and TRBJ2-1, with TRBD2 matching 10 bases. CDR1 and CDR2 from the germline V gene are WNHNN and SYGVQD (reference sequence). Losses at the gene ends were 5 bases for V and 6 bases for J; bases not matched to a gene: 7. The CDR3 loop spans 15 amino acids. CDR3 bases: TGCGCCAGCAGTTTGACTAGCGGGCGCCGCAATGAGCAGTTCTTC. Amino acid sequence: CASSLTSGRRNEQFF.

The chain has TRBV11-3 and TRBJ2-3; the match to TRBD2 covers 7 bases. Germline V lookup: CDR1 SGHNT, CDR2 YENEEA. Trimming at V came to 1 base and at J to 4 bases, leaving 5 bases not matched to a gene. The CDR3 totals 15 residues. The CDR3: CASSLGGSSADTQYF. The CDR3 nucleotides are TGTGCCAGCAGCTTAGGCGGGAGCTCTGCAGATACGCAGTATTTT.

In its sample, this clonotype is medium-sized. The chain recombines TRBV28 with TRBJ2-7, with D possibly matching TRBD2 (6 bases). The CDR3 has 13 amino acids. Germline CDR1 MDHEN, CDR2 SYDVKM. Trimming left V 6 bases short and J 4 bases short, with 13 bases between. DNA of the CDR3: TGTGCCAGCAGGGGGCGGGGTTTTTACGAGCAGTACTTC. Encoded protein: CASRGRGFYEQYF. Using reference TRBV28 and TRBJ2-7 for the parts outside the CDR3, the full variable domain is DVKVTQSSRYLVKRTGEKVFLECVQDMDHENMFWYRQDPGLGLRLIYFSYDVKMKEKGDIPEGYSVSREKKERFSLILESASTNQTSMYLCASRGRGFYEQYFGPGTRLTVT.

This clonotype was picked up a small number of times. The V gene is TRBV6-4, the J gene TRBJ2-7; possibly TRBD2 for D (6 bases). There are 15 residues in the CDR3. Germline assignment: CDR1 MRHNA and CDR2 SNTAGT. The ends were cut back, 4 bases at V and 3 bases at J, with 16 bases in the middle. CDR3 nucleotides: TGTGCCAGCAGTGGGCGAGTAGCGGTCTGCTACGAGCAGTACTTC. Protein sequence: CASSGRVAVCYEQYF.

In its sample, this clonotype was seen a few times. The chain combines TRBV20-1 with TRBJ2-5; D not certain. The CDR3 spans 12 residues. CDR1 is DFQATT and CDR2 is SNEGSKA in the germline V gene (reference sequence). The germline V and J ends were trimmed by 0 bases and 5 bases, with 7 bases remaining between them. The CDR3 is CSARDDRETQYF. The CDR3 DNA sequence: TGCAGTGCTAGAGACGATCGGGAGACCCAGTACTTC.

The rearrangement joins TRBV20-1 to TRBJ2-7, with TRBD2 matching 12 bases. Trimming took 5 bases from V and 1 from J; bases not matched to a gene: 3. The CDR3 runs 14 residues. Germline CDR1 reads DFQATT; CDR2 reads SNEGSKA (reference sequence). The CDR3, as DNA: TGCAGTGCTGGACTAGCGGGACTGTCCTACGAGCAGTACTTC. This translates into CSAGLAGLSYEQYF.

In its sample, this clonotype was seen many times. The chain uses TRBV18 and TRBJ1-1; weak D call: TRBD1 (5 bases). Per germline, CDR1 KGHSH and CDR2 LQKENI. V was clipped by 4 bases and J by 3 bases, with 12 bases between them. The CDR3 has 14 amino acids. As DNA, the CDR3 is TGTGCCAGCTCACTGGGTGGGGCGGACACTGAAGCTTTCTTT. Amino acids: CASSLGGADTEAFF.

V gene TRBV20-1 combines with J gene TRBJ2-5; 7 bases agree with TRBD2. This CDR3 spans 12 amino acids. Germline CDR1 is DFQATT and CDR2 is SNEGSKA (reference sequence). J gave up 5 bases and V 7 bases, and 7 bases lay outside the gene matches. CDR3 nucleotide sequence: TGCAGTGGGGGGAGGGATCTGGAGACCCAGTACTTC. Amino acid sequence: CSGGRDLETQYF.

This rearrangement joins TRBV30 to TRBJ2-5; TRBD1 is a possible D gene (5 bases). This CDR3 comprises 15 residues. Germline V gives CDR1 GTSNPN, CDR2 SVGIG (reference sequence). V dropped 1 base and J dropped 1 base, with 13 bases sitting between them. This chain's CDR3 is CAWSATTALQETQYF. The CDR3 DNA is TGTGCCTGGAGTGCCACGACAGCACTCCAAGAGACCCAGTACTTC.

This clonotype was seen at least ten times. The rearrangement links TRBV11-2 to TRBJ2-1; tentatively, D is TRBD2 (6 bases). CDR3 length equals 17 residues. Germline loops: CDR1 SGHAT, CDR2 FQNNGV. V was clipped by 2 bases and J by 1 base, with 15 bases between them. CDR3 coding DNA: TGTGCCAGCAGCTTAAAACGGGGACTCCAGTCCTACAATGAGCAGTTCTTC. Its translation is CASSLKRGLQSYNEQFF.

The rearrangement links TRBV7-9 to TRBJ2-3; 8 bases fit TRBD2. This CDR3 region has 15 residues. The V gene's germline CDR1 is SEHNR and CDR2 FQNEAQ (reference sequence). V was clipped by 2 bases and J by 5 bases; unmatched bases: 6. CDR3 region: CASSLRAGEGDTQYF. In DNA, the CDR3 is TGTGCCAGCAGCTTAAGAGCGGGAGAAGGAGATACGCAGTATTTT.